A selection of T cell receptor beta chains follows, all from one sample in a study of cytomegalovirus exposure and HLA in healthy donors. Measured with immunoSEQ multiplex PCR; TCRdb has only the in-frame clones, and not every one. Here the sample spans 150,000 to 200,000 clones, around three quarters being singletons. The source material was PBMCs. The receptors originated from a man aged 40-49 years in good health and CMV-seronegative. Both conserved end residues are part of each CDR3. A D gene is named only where the DNA matches it firmly. Clone size is not always given. Where it is, it says once, few, many or a class for expanded clones.

j_call v_call clone_size d_call cdr3_nt cdr3_aa
TRBJ2-5 TRBV6-5 few TRBD1 TGTGCCAGCAGTTATAATCTCGGGACAGTTAGGGAGACCCAGTACTTC CASSYNLGTVRETQYF
TRBJ1-1 TRBV4-2 - - TGTGCCAGCAGCCAAGTCCACTCCGGGACTCCGATGAACACTGAAGCTTTCTTT CASSQVHSGTPMNTEAFF
TRBJ1-5 TRBV21-1 once - TGTGCCAGCAGCAAAGGAACAGGGCATAGCAATCAGCCCCAGCATTTT CASSKGTGHSNQPQHF
TRBJ2-7 TRBV6-5 - - TGTGCCAGCAGTTACGAGACAGCATCCTACGAGCAGTACTTC CASSYETASYEQYF
TRBJ1-5 TRBV18 - TRBD1 TGTGCCAGCTCACCACCAGGGACAGGAAGCCAGCCCCAGCATTTT CASSPPGTGSQPQHF
TRBJ2-7 TRBV10-3 - - TGTGCCATCAGTCCGGGGAACGACGAGCAGTACTTC CAISPGNDEQYF
TRBJ2-1 TRBV29-1 few TRBD2 TGCAGCGTGGTACCGGGACTAGCGGGAGTCTACAATGAGCAGTTCTTC CSVVPGLAGVYNEQFF
TRBJ2-7 TRBV7-9 - TRBD1 TGTTCCAGCAGCCAGGGACAGACCTACGAGCAGTACTTC CSSSQGQTYEQYF
TRBJ2-2 TRBV19 - - TGTGCCAGTAGTATCTTATCCTACCGAAACACCGGGGAGCTGTTTTTT CASSILSYRNTGELFF
TRBJ1-2 TRBV4-1 - TRBD1 TGCGCCAGCAGCCAAGATCCCCGACAGGGATCCTATGGCTACACCTTC CASSQDPRQGSYGYTF
TRBJ2-4 TRBV19 - - TGTGCCAGTAGTATAGTGGTGGGGCGTAGCAACATTCAGTACTTC CASSIVVGRSNIQYF
TRBJ1-2 TRBV7-9 - - TGTGCCAGCAGCCCTGATCCGGGACAAAACTATGGCTACACCTTC CASSPDPGQNYGYTF
TRBJ2-3 TRBV11-2 - TRBD2 TGTGCCAGCAGTCCTAGCGGGAGTTTGGCAGATACGCAGTATTTT CASSPSGSLADTQYF